Sequencing of this TCR beta chain was carried out in a study of blood T cell repertoires in COVID-19. On the study more broadly: From T cells, B-cell-depleted T cells, or PBMCs came the material, which was cDNA or gDNA.

The CDR3 length is 15 residues. Germline-derived CDR1 and CDR2 are SEHNR and FQNEAQ (reference sequence). The J segment lost 6 bases and the V segment lost 5 bases, leaving 9 bases of the junction unmatched. The method was immunoSEQ multiplex PCR; TCRdb's version includes in-frame clones alone and lacks a portion of them. The sample contains tens of thousands of clones, roughly nine tenths of which appear only once. The sequenced material came from peripheral blood. The chain combines TRBV7-9 with TRBJ2-7; 11 nucleotides line up with TRBD2. The clonotype was recovered from a man aged 50-60 years with acute or convalescent COVID-19. CDR3 DNA sequence: TGTGCCAGCAGCCCCCCCCGGCTAGCGGGAGGCGAGCAGTACTTC. It yields the protein CASSPPRLAGGEQYF.